This T cell receptor beta chain was documented in a study of CD8 T cells in ankylosing spondylitis. There are 17 residues in the CDR3. V gave up 4 bases and J gave up 7 bases; unmatched junction bases: 12. Germline CDR1 reads LNHDA; CDR2 reads SQIVND (reference sequence). TCRdb re-called the 5' RACE reads with MiXCR, one entry per CDR3 protein. The data show almost 400,000 distinct CDR3 sequences, around 20% seen once. This clonotype was seen a handful of times. What it recognizes is unknown. Regarding the study as a whole: Reports say disease-linked clones showed up significantly more in matched ankylosing spondylitis synovial fluid. Several highly homologous variants made up a TCR beta motif that seemed to typify ankylosing spondylitis blood.

Sequenced: blood, either unsorted or a sorted T cell fraction (not recorded which). The receptor's source is a male donor with ankylosing spondylitis. The V and J genes are TRBV19 and TRBJ2-1, with TRBD2 identical over 11 bases. CDR3 DNA: TGTGCCAGTAGTAGCCACCAACTAGCGGGAGATGGAAATGAGCAGTTCTTC. It codes for CASSSHQLAGDGNEQFF.